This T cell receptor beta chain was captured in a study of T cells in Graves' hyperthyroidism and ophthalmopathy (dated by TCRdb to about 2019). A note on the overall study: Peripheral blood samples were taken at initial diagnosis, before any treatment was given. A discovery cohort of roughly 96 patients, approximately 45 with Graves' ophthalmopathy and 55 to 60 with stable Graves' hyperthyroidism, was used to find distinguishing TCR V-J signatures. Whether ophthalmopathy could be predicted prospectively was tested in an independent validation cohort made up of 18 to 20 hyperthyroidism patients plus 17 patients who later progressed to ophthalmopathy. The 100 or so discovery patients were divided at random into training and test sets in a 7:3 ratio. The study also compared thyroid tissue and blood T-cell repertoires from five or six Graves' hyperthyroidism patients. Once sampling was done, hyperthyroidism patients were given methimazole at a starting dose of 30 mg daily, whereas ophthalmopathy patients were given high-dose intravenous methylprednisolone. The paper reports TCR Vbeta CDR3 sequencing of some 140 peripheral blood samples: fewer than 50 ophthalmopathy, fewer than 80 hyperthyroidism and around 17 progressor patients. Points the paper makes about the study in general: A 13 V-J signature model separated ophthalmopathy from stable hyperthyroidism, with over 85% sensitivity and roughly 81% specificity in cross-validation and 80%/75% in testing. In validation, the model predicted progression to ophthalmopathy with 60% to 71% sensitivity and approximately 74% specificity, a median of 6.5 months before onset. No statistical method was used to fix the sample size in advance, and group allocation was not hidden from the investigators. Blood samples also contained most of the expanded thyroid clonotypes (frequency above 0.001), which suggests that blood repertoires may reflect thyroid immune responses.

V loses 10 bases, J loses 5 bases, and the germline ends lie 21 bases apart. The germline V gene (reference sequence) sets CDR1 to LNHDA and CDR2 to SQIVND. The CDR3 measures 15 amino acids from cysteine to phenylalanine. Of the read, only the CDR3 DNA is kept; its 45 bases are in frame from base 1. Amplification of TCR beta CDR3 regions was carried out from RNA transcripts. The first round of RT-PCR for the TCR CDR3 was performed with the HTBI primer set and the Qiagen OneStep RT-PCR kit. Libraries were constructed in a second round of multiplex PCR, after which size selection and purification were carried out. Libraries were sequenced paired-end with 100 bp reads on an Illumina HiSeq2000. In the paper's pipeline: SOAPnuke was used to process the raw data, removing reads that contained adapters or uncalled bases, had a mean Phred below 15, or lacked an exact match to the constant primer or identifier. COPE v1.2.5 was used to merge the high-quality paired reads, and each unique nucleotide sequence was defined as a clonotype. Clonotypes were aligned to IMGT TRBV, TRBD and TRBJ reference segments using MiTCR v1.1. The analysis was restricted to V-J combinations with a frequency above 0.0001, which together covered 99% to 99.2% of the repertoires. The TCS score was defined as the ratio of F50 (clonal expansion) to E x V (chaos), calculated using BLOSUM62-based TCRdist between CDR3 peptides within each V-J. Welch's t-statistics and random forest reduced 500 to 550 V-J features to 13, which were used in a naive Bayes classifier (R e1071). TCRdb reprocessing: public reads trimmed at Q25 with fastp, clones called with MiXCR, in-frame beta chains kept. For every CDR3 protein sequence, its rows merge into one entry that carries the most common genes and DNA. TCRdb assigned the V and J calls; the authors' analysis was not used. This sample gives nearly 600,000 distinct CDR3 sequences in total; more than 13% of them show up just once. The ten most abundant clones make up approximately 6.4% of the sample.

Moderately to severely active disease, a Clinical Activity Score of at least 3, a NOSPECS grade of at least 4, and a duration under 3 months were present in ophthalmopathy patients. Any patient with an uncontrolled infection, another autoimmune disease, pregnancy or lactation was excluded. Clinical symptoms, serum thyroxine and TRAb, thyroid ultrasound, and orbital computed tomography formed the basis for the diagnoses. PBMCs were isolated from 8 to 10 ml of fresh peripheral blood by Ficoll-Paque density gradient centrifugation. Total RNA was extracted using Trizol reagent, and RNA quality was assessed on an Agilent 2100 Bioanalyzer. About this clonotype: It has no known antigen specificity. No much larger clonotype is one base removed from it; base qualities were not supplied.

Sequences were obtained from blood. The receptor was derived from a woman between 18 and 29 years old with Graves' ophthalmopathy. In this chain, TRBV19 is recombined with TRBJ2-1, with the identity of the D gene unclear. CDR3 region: CAIPPSLLLHNEQFF. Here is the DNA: TGTGCCATCCCCCCCTCCCTCCTCCTCCACAATGAGCAGTTCTTC.